These 25 T cell receptor beta chains came from one sample sequenced in a study of cytomegalovirus exposure and HLA in healthy donors. PCR primers comprised 60 Vbeta and 13 Jbeta primers. Produced via immunoSEQ multiplex PCR; TCRdb's table is partial and in-frame only. Of 150,000 to 200,000 clones listed, over 70% are singletons. The sequencing input was PBMCs. The receptors stem from a female donor in good health and CMV-seronegative.

This CDR3 is CASLRQVYTEAFF. The CDR3, as DNA: TGTGCCAGCCTACGACAAGTCTACACTGAAGCTTTCTTT. The chain links TRBV7-2 to TRBJ1-1; D is ambiguous. V dropped 8 bases and J dropped 3 bases, with 13 bases sitting between them. The CDR3 has 13 residues. The germline CDR1 and CDR2 sequences are SGHTA and FQGNSA. The complete variable domain, with remaining parts taken from reference TRBV7-2 and TRBJ1-1, reads GAGVSQSPSNKVTEKGKDVELRCDPISGHTALYWYRQSLGQGLEFLIYFQGNSAPDKSGLPSDRFSAERTGGSVSTLTIQRTQQEDSAVYLCASLRQVYTEAFFGQGTRLTVV.

CDR3 in DNA: TGCGCCAGCAGCTCAGGACTAGCGTACACAGATACGCAGTATTTT. Its protein is CASSSGLAYTDTQYF. The V call is TRBV5-1, the J call TRBJ2-3; TRBD2 agrees at 9 bases. The length of the CDR3 is 15 residues. Germline CDR1 is SGHRS and CDR2 is YFSETQ. Unmatched junction bases numbered 4, after V lost 3 bases and J lost 2 bases.

V and J are TRBV7-9 and TRBJ2-7, with 13 bases aligning to TRBD2. V gave up 3 bases and J gave up 0 bases; unmatched junction bases: 2. Germline V gene lookup returns CDR1 SEHNR and CDR2 FQNEAQ (reference sequence). This CDR3 is 16 amino acids long. CDR3 amino acids: CASSLGLAGSSYEQYF. The CDR3 nucleotides read TGTGCCAGCAGCTTGGGACTAGCGGGGAGCTCCTACGAGCAGTACTTC.

The V and J genes are TRBV19 and TRBJ1-2, with unresolved D. Germline V gene sequence: CDR1 LNHDA, CDR2 SQIVND (reference sequence). CDR3 length: 12 amino acids. Between the trimmed V and J ends, which lost 4 bases and 6 bases, there was a span of 9 bases. The CDR3 loop reads CASSREQDGYTF. In DNA, the CDR3 is TGTGCCAGTAGTAGGGAGCAGGATGGCTACACCTTC.

The table lists this clone with a few counts. The CDR3 region is CASSWTGGVEQYF. CDR3 in DNA: TGTGCCAGCAGCTGGACAGGGGGCGTCGAGCAGTACTTC. The chain joins TRBV2 to TRBJ2-7, with 11 bases fitting TRBD1. This CDR3 region has 13 residues. Germline trimming cut 6 bases from V and 6 bases from J; bases unmatched to any gene: 4. CDR1 and CDR2 from the germline V gene are SNHLY and FYNNEI. Drawing the rest from reference TRBV2 and TRBJ2-7, the complete variable domain is EPEVTQTPSHQVTQMGQEVILRCVPISNHLYFYWYRQILGQKVEFLVSFYNNEISEKSEIFDDQFSVERPDGSNFTLKIRSTKLEDSAMYFCASSWTGGVEQYFGPGTRLTVT.

The sample holds a few counts of this clone. J is TRBJ2-3 and V is TRBV28, with 10 bases matching TRBD1. Germline CDR1 reads MDHEN; CDR2 reads SYDVKM. This CDR3 spans 16 amino acids. The trim removed 7 bases at V and 6 bases at J, leaving 13 bases unmatched. The CDR3 loop reads CASTVTGTGVRDTQYF. CDR3 bases: TGTGCCAGCACCGTCACCGGGACAGGGGTGCGGGATACGCAGTATTTT.

Of note for this clone: Sequence at one end of the junction differs from germline and may be a read error. This chain joins TRBV7-7 and TRBJ2-7; 7 bases line up with TRBD2. The CDR3 is made up of 15 amino acids. CDR1 SSHAT and CDR2 FNYEAQ come from the germline V gene (reference sequence). CDR3 protein: CASSLDAGDFYEQYF. In nucleotides, the CDR3 is TGTGCTAGCAGCTTAGACGCGGGAGACTTCTACGAGCAGTACTTC.

The rearrangement uses TRBV6-4 and TRBJ2-3, with 12 positions matching TRBD1. V gave up 4 bases and J gave up 11 bases; unmatched junction bases: 7. CDR3 length: 14 amino acids. Germline V gives CDR1 MRHNA, CDR2 SNTAGT. The CDR3 DNA follows: TGTGCCAGCAGTGGGGACAGGGGGCGGAGCGGGCAGTATTTT. This sequence encodes CASSGDRGRSGQYF.

This chain uses TRBV30 with TRBJ1-1; no definite D call. CDR1 and CDR2 (germline): GTSNPN, SVGIG (reference sequence). Between the trimmed V and J ends, which lost 3 bases and 0 bases, there was a span of 8 bases. The CDR3 extends over 13 amino acids. The CDR3 region has the DNA TGTGCCTGGAGGGAGCCTTTGAACACTGAAGCTTTCTTT. This codes for CAWREPLNTEAFF.

The rearrangement uses TRBV11-1 and TRBJ1-5, with TRBD1 identical over 8 bases. The CDR3 extends over 13 amino acids. J lost 7 bases, V lost 3 bases, and 2 bases had no gene match. The V gene's germline CDR1 is SGHAT and CDR2 FQDESV (reference sequence). CDR3 nucleotides: TGTGCCAGCAGCTTTGGACAGGGCCAGCCCCAGCATTTT. Translation gives CASSFGQGQPQHF.

The chain couples TRBV7-2 to TRBJ2-3; weak D call: TRBD2 (5 bases). V was shortened by 5 bases and J by 1 base, with 13 bases between the two germline ends. The CDR3 spans 15 residues. Germline CDR1 reads SGHTA; CDR2 reads FQGNSA. CDR3 sequence: CASSPPLGGTDTQYF. The CDR3 DNA is TGTGCCAGCAGCCCCCCCCTCGGGGGCACAGATACGCAGTATTTT.

As for this clone: Other DNA variants within this sample encode the same CDR3. The chain uses TRBV5-6 and TRBJ2-2, with D possibly TRBD2 on 5 matching bases. Trimming pared 4 bases from V and 1 base from J, leaving 8 bases between. The germline V gene has CDR1 SGHDT and CDR2 YYEEEE. The CDR3 is 14 residues long. The CDR3 loop is CASSRTVNTGELFF. Here the CDR3 DNA reads TGTGCCAGCAGCCGGACTGTGAACACCGGGGAGCTGTTTTTT.

As to this clone: The identical CDR3 is also encoded by other nucleotide sequences in the sample. The rearrangement links TRBV16 to TRBJ1-4; the D gene is possibly TRBD1 (5 bases). V shed 4 bases and J shed 4 bases, with 13 bases lying between them. The germline V gene has CDR1 KGHSY and CDR2 FQNENV. The CDR3 spans 15 residues. The chain's CDR3 is CASSPLGGGNEKLFF. The CDR3 DNA reads TGTGCCAGCAGCCCCCTCGGGGGGGGTAATGAAAAACTGTTTTTT.

This clone was counted a single time. The V call is TRBV27, the J call TRBJ1-1; TRBD1 might be the D (6 bases). The CDR3 has 15 residues. V lost 5 bases and J 0 bases, leaving 13 bases between the germline ends. From germline, CDR1 is MNHEY and CDR2 SMNVEV (reference sequence). The DNA of the CDR3 is TGTGCCAGCAGTCCAACGACAGGAGTGAACACTGAAGCTTTCTTT. It translates to CASSPTTGVNTEAFF.

The chain uses TRBV7-9 and TRBJ2-1; the D gene is possibly TRBD2 (6 bases). This CDR3 contains 15 residues. Germline V CDR1 and CDR2: SEHNR, FQNEAQ (reference sequence). Trimming shortened V by 5 bases and J by 4 bases, and 15 bases separated the two germline ends. The DNA for the CDR3 is TGTGCCAGCAGCCTATCTAGCGCGGAGTACAATGAGCAGTTCTTC. Translated: CASSLSSAEYNEQFF.

The V gene is TRBV18, the J gene TRBJ2-5; D unclear. Between the trimmed V and J ends, which lost 2 bases and 4 bases, there was a span of 8 bases. There are 13 residues in the CDR3. Looked up from germline, CDR1 is KGHSH and CDR2 is LQKENI. CDR3 bases: TGTGCCAGCTCACCAAATAGAGGAGAGACCCAGTACTTC. This gives the protein CASSPNRGETQYF.

The chain employs TRBV4-1 and TRBJ2-1; D may be TRBD2 (6 bases). Trimming took 0 bases from V and 1 from J, leaving 10 bases between them. The CDR3 runs 16 residues. From germline, CDR1 is MGHRA and CDR2 YSYEKL. CDR3 coding DNA: TGCGCCAGCAGCCAAGAAGGCGGGATTTCCTACAATGAGCAGTTCTTC. Translated, it gives CASSQEGGISYNEQFF.

The genes are TRBV5-8 and TRBJ2-1, with TRBD2 matching over 9 bases. CDR1 and CDR2 from the germline V gene are SGHTS and YDEGEE. CDR3 length: 16 residues. V was clipped by 5 bases and J by 8 bases; unmatched bases: 14. CDR3 protein: CASSLQGRLAVDEQFF. DNA of the CDR3: TGTGCCAGCAGTTTACAGGGGAGACTAGCGGTCGATGAGCAGTTCTTC.

The chain employs TRBV18 and TRBJ2-3, with 8 bases lining up with TRBD2. This CDR3 comprises 14 residues. Germline V CDR1 and CDR2: KGHSH, LQKENI. With V trimmed by 6 bases and J by 2 bases, 4 bases remained unmatched. In nucleotides, the CDR3 is TGTGCCAGCTCCCGGGGGGGGACCACAGATACGCAGTATTTT. It codes for CASSRGGTTDTQYF.

V gene TRBV6-5 combines with J gene TRBJ2-1; D perhaps matches TRBD2 (6 bases). V was clipped by 6 bases and J by 4 bases, with 16 bases between them. Looked up from germline, CDR1 is MNHEY and CDR2 is SVGAGI. The CDR3 sequence is 15 residues long. The CDR3 DNA reads as TGTGCCAGCAGCACAAGCCTGGGGGGATACAATGAGCAGTTCTTC. It specifies CASSTSLGGYNEQFF.

The gene calls are TRBV5-4 and TRBJ2-5; the match to TRBD1 covers 8 bases. Judging by the DNA end, TRBJ2-7 fits better; the J call may be wrong. Germline CDR1 is SGHNT and CDR2 is YYREEE (reference sequence). The CDR3 sequence is 15 residues long. The CDR3 nucleotides are TGTGCCAGCAGCCTACCGGACAGGGCCACCTACGAGCAGTACTTC. Protein product: CASSLPDRATYEQYF.

This sequence joins TRBV19 and TRBJ1-1; D call uncertain. The ends were cut back, 7 bases at V and 1 base at J, with 13 bases in the middle. Germline V gene lookup returns CDR1 LNHDA and CDR2 SQIVND (reference sequence). CDR3 size: 14 residues. DNA of the CDR3: TGTGCCAGTAACAAGGACTTGCAGAACACTGAAGCTTTCTTT. Translated, it gives CASNKDLQNTEAFF.

The rearrangement links TRBV7-2 to TRBJ2-1, with D possibly being TRBD2 (6 bases). CDR1 SGHTA and CDR2 FQGNSA come from the germline V gene. The germline V and J ends were trimmed by 1 base and 2 bases, with 9 bases remaining between them. The CDR3 has 15 residues. CDR3 in DNA: TGTGCCAGCAGCTTAGATAGCGGAGCCTACAATGAGCAGTTCTTC. Translating it yields CASSLDSGAYNEQFF.

The chain joins TRBV11-3 to TRBJ2-7; 11 bases fit TRBD1. The germline CDR1 and CDR2 sequences are SGHNT and YENEEA. The CDR3 consists of 14 residues. V was pared by 4 bases and J by 3 bases, with 2 bases of the junction left unmatched. The chain's CDR3 is CASSSGTGGYEQYF. CDR3 nucleotides: TGTGCCAGCAGCTCTGGGACAGGGGGCTACGAGCAGTACTTC.

The V and J genes are TRBV5-1 and TRBJ2-5; possible D gene TRBD1, 6 bases. V was pared by 4 bases and J by 5 bases, with 12 bases between. The CDR3 totals 13 residues. Per germline, CDR1 SGHRS and CDR2 YFSETQ. The CDR3 bases are TGCGCCAGCAGCCAAACAGGGCCCGAGACCCAGTACTTC. Translating it yields CASSQTGPETQYF.